The rows below give T cell receptor beta chains drawn from one sample of a study of blood T cell repertoires in COVID-19. The assay was immunoSEQ multiplex PCR, and TCRdb's table has in-frame clones only and misses some. Of about 300,000 clones listed, approximately 88% are singletons. The sequencing sample was made of peripheral blood. All receptors come from a woman aged 30 to 39 with COVID-19, enrolled during active disease. The CDR3 runs from the conserved cysteine through the conserved F or W. Fields, in order: V gene, J gene, D gene, CDR3 DNA, CDR3 protein. D genes are given only for firm matches.

TRBV6-2/TRBV6-3	TRBJ1-2	.	TGTGCCAGCAGTTACTCGAGGGGGGGAGACTATGGCTACACCTTC	CASSYSRGGDYGYTF
TRBV4-1	TRBJ1-5	.	TGCGCCAGCAGCCCCGTGGGAGGGGATAGCAATCAGCCCCAGCATTTT	CASSPVGGDSNQPQHF
TRBV30	TRBJ1-1	.	TGTGCCTGGAGTGTAGGGCACCGGGACACCAACACTGAAGCTTTCTTT	CAWSVGHRDTNTEAFF
TRBV19	TRBJ1-2	.	TGTGCCAGTAGCAAGGGATCGGGGGGCTACACCTTC	CASSKGSGGYTF
TRBV3-1/TRBV3-2	TRBJ1-6	.	TGTGCCAGCAGGTACGATACTAAGGCAAATTCACCCCTCCACTTT	CASRYDTKANSPLHF
TRBV2	TRBJ1-2	TRBD1	TGTGCCAGCAGTGAGGACAGGCGCTATGGCTACACCTTC	CASSEDRRYGYTF
TRBV7-2	TRBJ1-2	.	TGTGCCAGCAGCTCGGAGAGTATGGGCTATGGCTACACCTTC	CASSSESMGYGYTF
TRBV28	TRBJ1-6	TRBD1	TGTGCCACCCACCGGGACAGGGACAATTCACCCCTCCACTTT	CATHRDRDNSPLHF
TRBV6-5	TRBJ1-2	.	TGTGCCAGCAGTCCCTCGGGGGGGGCGGACTATGGCTACACCTTC	CASSPSGGADYGYTF
TRBV30	TRBJ2-7	.	TGTGCCTGGAGTGTATCGTACGGCAGGGTCTACGAGCAGTACTTC	CAWSVSYGRVYEQYF
TRBV19	TRBJ1-1	.	TGTGCCACCCGAGCCGGGTCATTCACTGAAGCTTTCTTT	CATRAGSFTEAFF
TRBV7-2	TRBJ2-2	.	TGTGCCAGCAGCTTAGGGCCCACAGGAACCGGGGAGCTGTTTTTT	CASSLGPTGTGELFF
TRBV2	TRBJ1-6	.	TGTGCCAGCAGTGCCTCTCATCCGAGCTCCTATAATTCACCCCTCCACTTT	CASSASHPSSYNSPLHF
TRBV11-3	TRBJ2-5	.	TGTGCCAGCAGCCCAGGGGCGGAAGAGACCCAGTACTTC	CASSPGAEETQYF
TRBV5-1	TRBJ2-2	.	TGCGCCAGCAGCTTGGCTGGGCCGAACACCGGGGAGCTGTTTTTT	CASSLAGPNTGELFF
TRBV5-1	TRBJ2-7	TRBD1	TGCGCCAGCAGCTTGGGCGGGACAGGGTCATACGAGCAGTACTTC	CASSLGGTGSYEQYF
TRBV18	TRBJ1-6	.	TGTGCCAGCTCACCACGACAGGCCGGCAATTCACCCCTCCACTTT	CASSPRQAGNSPLHF
TRBV28	TRBJ2-1	TRBD2	TGTGCCAGCAGTTTATTGGTGACTAGCGGGGGGGCCTCCTACAATGAGCAGTTCTTC	CASSLLVTSGGASYNEQFF